This T cell receptor (beta chain) emerged from a study of OX40 agonist ivuxolimab in advanced cancers. Study-wide background: Partial responses occurred in three patients (one hepatocellular carcinoma, two cutaneous melanoma). Overall study results and limits: Mean expanded clone counts were higher in CD8+ than CD4+ T cells.

With regard to this clone: Its antigen is undetermined.

Method: immunoSEQ multiplex PCR; TCRdb's copy keeps in-frame clones and lacks some. Of around 65,000 clones listed, over 60% were seen once; the top ten hold approximately 2.3%. Sequencing used CD4+ or CD8+ T cells sorted from blood, obtained in a trial of the OX40 agonist ivuxolimab. The sequence was collected from an adult with an advanced solid tumor such as melanoma, head and neck, liver or kidney cancer.

The CDR3 DNA reads TGTGCCAGCAGTTTTTCCGGGTCTGGGTATGTTGGCTACACCTTC. Translated, it gives CASSFSGSGYVGYTF. The gene calls are TRBV6-6 and TRBJ1-2, with no clear D. The CDR3 spans 15 residues. V lost 4 bases, J lost 7 bases, and 19 bases lay in between. Germline CDR1 is MNHNY and CDR2 is SVGAGI (reference sequence).